What follows is one TCR beta chain and its context. Its antigen is not identified. This record comes from a study of cytomegalovirus exposure and HLA in healthy donors. The study's findings and limits: Upon later analysis, HLA-associated TCR beta chains proved more clonally expanded than other, equally common chains. Later genetic work tied a missense DCLRE1C variant to beta-chain V and J trimming.

PCR primers comprised 60 Vbeta and 13 Jbeta primers. Libraries were prepared by immunoSEQ multiplex PCR; TCRdb keeps only in-frame clonotypes and omits some of them. The sample yields some 120,000 clones, roughly 71% seen once. Germline CDR1 SNHLY, CDR2 FYNNEI. This CDR3 region has 15 residues. The V end was cut by 8 bases, the J end by 0 bases, with 11 bases between. This cohort consisted of healthy bone marrow donors. Donors were ostensibly healthy at sampling, although undocumented immune exposures were probable. This rearrangement joins TRBV2 to TRBJ1-6, with a weak D call TRBD1 (5 bases). Sequencing was performed on PBMCs. The TCR originated in a woman aged 50 to 60 in good health and CMV-seropositive. CDR3 in amino acids: CASRGVSSYNSPLHF. The DNA of the CDR3 is TGTGCCAGCCGGGGGGTTAGCTCCTATAATTCACCCCTCCACTTT.